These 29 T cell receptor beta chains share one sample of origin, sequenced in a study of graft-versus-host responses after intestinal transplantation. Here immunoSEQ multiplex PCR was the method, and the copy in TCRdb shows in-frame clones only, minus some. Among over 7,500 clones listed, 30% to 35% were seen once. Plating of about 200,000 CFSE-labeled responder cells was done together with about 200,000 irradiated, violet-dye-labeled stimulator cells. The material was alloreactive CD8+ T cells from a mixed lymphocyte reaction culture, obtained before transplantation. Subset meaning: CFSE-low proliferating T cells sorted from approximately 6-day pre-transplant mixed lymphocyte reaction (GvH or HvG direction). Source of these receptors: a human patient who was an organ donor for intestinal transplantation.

CDR3 loop: CASGLPGLYEQYF. Written as DNA, the CDR3 is TGTGCCAGTGGGCTTCCCGGTCTATACGAGCAGTACTTC. This chain joins TRBV11-2 and TRBJ2-7; no clear D gene. Deletions cut 9 bases from V and 4 bases from J, with 16 bases between. Germline CDR1 and CDR2: SGHAT and FQNNGV. CDR3 length equals 13 residues.

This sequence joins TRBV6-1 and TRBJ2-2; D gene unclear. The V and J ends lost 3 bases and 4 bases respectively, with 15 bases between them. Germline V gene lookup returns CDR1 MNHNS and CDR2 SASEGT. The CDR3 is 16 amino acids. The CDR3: CASSDTRSQTTGELFF. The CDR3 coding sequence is TGTGCCAGCAGTGATACGAGGAGCCAAACCACCGGGGAGCTGTTTTTT.

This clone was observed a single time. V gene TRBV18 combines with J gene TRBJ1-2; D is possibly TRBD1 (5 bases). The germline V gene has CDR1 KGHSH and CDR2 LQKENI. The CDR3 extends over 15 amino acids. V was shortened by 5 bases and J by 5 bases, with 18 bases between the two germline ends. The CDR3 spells CASSSYPSRVYGYTF. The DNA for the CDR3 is TGTGCCAGCTCATCCTATCCGTCCAGGGTGTATGGCTACACCTTC.

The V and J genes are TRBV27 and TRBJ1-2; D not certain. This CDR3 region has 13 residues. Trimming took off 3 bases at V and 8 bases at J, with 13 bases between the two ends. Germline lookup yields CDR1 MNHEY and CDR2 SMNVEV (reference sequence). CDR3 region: CASSFGGPWGYTF. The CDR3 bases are TGTGCCAGCAGTTTTGGAGGGCCCTGGGGCTACACCTTC.

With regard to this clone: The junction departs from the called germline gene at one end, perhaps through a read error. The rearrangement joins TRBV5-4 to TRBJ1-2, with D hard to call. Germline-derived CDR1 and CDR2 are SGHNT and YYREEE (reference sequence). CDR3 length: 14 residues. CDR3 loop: CASKLRLRSYDYTF. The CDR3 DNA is TGTGCCAGCAAATTACGGCTCCGGAGCTATGACTACACCTTC. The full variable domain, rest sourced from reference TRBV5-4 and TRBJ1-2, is ETGVTQSPTHLIKTRGQQVTLRCSSQSGHNTVSWYQQALGQGPQFIFQYYREEENGRGNFPPRFSGLQFPNYSSELNVNALELDDSALYLCASKLRLRSYDYTFGSGTRLTVV.

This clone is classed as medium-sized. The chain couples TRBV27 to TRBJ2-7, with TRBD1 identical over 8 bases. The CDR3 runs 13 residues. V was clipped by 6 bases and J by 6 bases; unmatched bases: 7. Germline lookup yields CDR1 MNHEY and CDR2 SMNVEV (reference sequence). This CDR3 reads CASRSGGLGEQYF. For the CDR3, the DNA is TGTGCCAGCAGGTCAGGGGGCTTGGGCGAGCAGTACTTC.

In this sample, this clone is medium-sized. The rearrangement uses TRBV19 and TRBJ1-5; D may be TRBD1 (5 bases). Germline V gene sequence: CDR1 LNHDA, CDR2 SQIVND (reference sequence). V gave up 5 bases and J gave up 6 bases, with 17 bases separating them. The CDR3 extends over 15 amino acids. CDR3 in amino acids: CASSWTPGEGQPQHF. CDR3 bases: TGTGCCAGTAGTTGGACACCTGGGGAAGGTCAGCCCCAGCATTTT.

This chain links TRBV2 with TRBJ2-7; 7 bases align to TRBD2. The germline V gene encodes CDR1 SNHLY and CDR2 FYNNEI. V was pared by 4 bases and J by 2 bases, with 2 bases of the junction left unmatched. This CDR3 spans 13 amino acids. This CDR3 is CASSAGGPYEQYF. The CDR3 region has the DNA TGTGCCAGCAGTGCGGGAGGCCCCTACGAGCAGTACTTC.

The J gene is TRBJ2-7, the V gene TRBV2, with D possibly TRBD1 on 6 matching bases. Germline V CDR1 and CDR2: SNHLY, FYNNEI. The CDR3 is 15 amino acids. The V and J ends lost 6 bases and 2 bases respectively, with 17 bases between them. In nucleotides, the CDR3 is TGTGCCAGCAGATATAAGGCCCCAGGGGCCTACGAGCAGTACTTC. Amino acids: CASRYKAPGAYEQYF.

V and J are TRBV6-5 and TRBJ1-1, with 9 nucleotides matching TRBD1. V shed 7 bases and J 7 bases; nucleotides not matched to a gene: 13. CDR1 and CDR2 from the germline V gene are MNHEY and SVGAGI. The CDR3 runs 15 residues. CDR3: CASTTGGQGPIEAFF. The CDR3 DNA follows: TGTGCCAGCACCACGGGGGGACAGGGCCCAATTGAAGCTTTCTTT.

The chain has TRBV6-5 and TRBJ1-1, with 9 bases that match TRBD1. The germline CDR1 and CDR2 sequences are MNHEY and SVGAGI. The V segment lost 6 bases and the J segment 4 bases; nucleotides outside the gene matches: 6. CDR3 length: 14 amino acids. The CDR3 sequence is CASSYTTGGTEAFF. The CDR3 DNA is TGTGCCAGCAGCTACACGACAGGGGGCACTGAAGCTTTCTTT.

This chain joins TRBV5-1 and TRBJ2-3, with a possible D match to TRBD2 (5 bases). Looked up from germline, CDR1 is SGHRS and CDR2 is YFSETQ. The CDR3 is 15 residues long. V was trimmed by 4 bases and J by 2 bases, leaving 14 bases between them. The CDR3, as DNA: TGCGCCAGCAGCCAGAACGGCGGGTACACAGATACGCAGTATTTT. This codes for CASSQNGGYTDTQYF.

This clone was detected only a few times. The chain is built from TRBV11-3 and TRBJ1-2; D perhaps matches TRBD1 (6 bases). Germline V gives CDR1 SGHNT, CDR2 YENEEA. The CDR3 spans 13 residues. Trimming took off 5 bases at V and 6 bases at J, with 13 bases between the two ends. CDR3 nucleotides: TGTGCCAGCAGCCCAGGCAGGGGTAATGGCTACACCTTC. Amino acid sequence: CASSPGRGNGYTF.

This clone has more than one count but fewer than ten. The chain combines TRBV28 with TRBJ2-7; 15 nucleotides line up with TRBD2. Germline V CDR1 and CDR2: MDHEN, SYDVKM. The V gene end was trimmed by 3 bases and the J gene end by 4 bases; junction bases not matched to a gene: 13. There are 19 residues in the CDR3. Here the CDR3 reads CASSFWTSGRVQPPYEQYF. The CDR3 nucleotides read TGTGCCAGCAGTTTTTGGACTAGCGGGAGGGTACAACCCCCATACGAGCAGTACTTC.

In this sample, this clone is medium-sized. The CDR3 here is CASTGVSYEQYF. Written as DNA, the CDR3 is TGTGCCAGCACAGGGGTCTCCTACGAGCAGTACTTC. V and J are TRBV6-1 and TRBJ2-7, with a weak D call TRBD1 (6 bases). This CDR3 comprises 12 residues. V lost 7 bases and J 0 bases, leaving 7 bases between the germline ends. Germline V gene sequence: CDR1 MNHNS, CDR2 SASEGT.

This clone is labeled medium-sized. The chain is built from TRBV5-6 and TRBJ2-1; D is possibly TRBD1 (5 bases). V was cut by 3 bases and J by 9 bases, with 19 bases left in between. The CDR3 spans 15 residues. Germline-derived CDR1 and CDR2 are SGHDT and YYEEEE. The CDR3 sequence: CASSWGVRKATEQFF. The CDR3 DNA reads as TGTGCCAGCAGCTGGGGCGTACGCAAAGCCACTGAGCAGTTCTTC.

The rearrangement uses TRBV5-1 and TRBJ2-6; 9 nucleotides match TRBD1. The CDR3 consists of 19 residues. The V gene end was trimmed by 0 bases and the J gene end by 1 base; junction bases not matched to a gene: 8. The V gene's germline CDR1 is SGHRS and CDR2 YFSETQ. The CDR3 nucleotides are TGCGCCAGCAGCTTGGTTGGCGGACAGGGGACGTCTGGGGCCAACGTCCTGACTTTC. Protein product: CASSLVGGQGTSGANVLTF.

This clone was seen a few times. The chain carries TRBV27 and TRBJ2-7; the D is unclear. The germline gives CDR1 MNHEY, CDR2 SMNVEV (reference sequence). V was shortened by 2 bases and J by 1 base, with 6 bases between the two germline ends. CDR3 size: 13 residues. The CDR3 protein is CASSLGRSYEQYF. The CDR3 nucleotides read TGTGCCAGCAGTTTAGGGCGTTCCTACGAGCAGTACTTC.

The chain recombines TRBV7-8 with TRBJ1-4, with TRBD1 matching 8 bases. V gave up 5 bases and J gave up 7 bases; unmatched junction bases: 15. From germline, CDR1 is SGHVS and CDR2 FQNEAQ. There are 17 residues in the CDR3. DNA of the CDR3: TGTGCCAGCAGCCGTAGGACAGGGTGGCCTAGGAGTGAAAAACTGTTTTTT. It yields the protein CASSRRTGWPRSEKLFF. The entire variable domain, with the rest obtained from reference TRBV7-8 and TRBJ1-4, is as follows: GAGVSQSPRYKVAKRGQDVALRCDPISGHVSLFWYQQALGQGPEFLTYFQNEAQLDKSGLPSDRFFAERPEGSVSTLKIQRTQQEDSAVYLCASSRRTGWPRSEKLFFGSGTQLSVL.

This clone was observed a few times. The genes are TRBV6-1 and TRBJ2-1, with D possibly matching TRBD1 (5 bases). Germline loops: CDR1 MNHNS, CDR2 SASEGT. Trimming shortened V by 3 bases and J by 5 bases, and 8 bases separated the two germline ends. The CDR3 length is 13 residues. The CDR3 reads CASSDSDNNEQFF. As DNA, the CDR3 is TGTGCCAGCAGTGACTCGGACAACAATGAGCAGTTCTTC.

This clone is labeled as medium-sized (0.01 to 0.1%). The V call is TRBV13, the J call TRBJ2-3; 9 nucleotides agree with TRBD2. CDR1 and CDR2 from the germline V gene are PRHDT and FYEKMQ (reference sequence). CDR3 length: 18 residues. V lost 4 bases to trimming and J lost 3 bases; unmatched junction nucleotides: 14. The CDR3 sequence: CASSSRLPTAGGTDTQYF. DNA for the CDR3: TGTGCCAGCAGCTCCCGCCTCCCCACGGCGGGGGGGACAGATACGCAGTATTTT. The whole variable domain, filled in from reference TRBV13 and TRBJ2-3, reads AAGVIQSPRHLIKEKRETATLKCYPIPRHDTVYWYQQGPGQDPQFLISFYEKMQSDKGSIPDRFSAQQFSDYHSELNMSSLELGDSALYFCASSSRLPTAGGTDTQYFGPGTRLTVL.

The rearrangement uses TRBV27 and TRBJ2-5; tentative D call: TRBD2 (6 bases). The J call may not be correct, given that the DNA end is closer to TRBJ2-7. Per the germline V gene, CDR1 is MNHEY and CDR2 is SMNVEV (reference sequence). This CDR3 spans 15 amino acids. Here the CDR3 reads CASSLGGTPIYEQYF. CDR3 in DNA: TGTGCCAGCAGTTTAGGAGGGACCCCAATCTACGAGCAGTACTTC.

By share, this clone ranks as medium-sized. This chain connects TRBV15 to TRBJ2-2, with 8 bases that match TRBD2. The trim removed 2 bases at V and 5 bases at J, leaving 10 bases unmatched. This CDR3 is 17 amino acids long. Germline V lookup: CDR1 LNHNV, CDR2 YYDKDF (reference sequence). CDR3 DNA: TGTGCCACCAGCAGACATCAGCGGGAGAGTGTTACCGGGGAGCTGTTTTTT. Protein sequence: CATSRHQRESVTGELFF.

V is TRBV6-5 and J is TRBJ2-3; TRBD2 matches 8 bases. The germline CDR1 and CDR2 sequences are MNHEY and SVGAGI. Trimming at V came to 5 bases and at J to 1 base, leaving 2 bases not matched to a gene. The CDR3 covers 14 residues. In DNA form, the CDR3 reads TGTGCCAGCAGTGCGCGGGGGGGCACAGATACGCAGTATTTT. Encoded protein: CASSARGGTDTQYF.

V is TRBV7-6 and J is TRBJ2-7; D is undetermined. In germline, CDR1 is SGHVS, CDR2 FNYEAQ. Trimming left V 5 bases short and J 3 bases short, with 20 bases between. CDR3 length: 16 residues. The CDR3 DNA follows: TGTGCCAGCAGCCCCTATTGGTTCCTTCCCCACTACGAGCAGTACTTC. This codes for CASSPYWFLPHYEQYF.

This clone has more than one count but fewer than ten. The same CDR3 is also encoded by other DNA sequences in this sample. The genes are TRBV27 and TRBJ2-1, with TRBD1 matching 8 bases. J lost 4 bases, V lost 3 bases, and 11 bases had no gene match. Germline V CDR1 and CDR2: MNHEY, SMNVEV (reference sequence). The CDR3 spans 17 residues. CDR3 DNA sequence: TGTGCCAGCAGTTTCCACCAAGGACAGGGACCTTACAATGAGCAGTTCTTC. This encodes CASSFHQGQGPYNEQFF.

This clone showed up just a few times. The CDR3 DNA follows: TGTGCCAGCAGTGCGCAAGGGACTTCGGCCCAGTACTTC. It specifies CASSAQGTSAQYF. This chain links TRBV27 with TRBJ2-5; perhaps TRBD2 as D (6 bases). The CDR3 runs to 13 residues. Germline CDR1 reads MNHEY; CDR2 reads SMNVEV (reference sequence). The V gene lost 5 bases and the J gene lost 9 bases, with 16 bases spanning the gap.

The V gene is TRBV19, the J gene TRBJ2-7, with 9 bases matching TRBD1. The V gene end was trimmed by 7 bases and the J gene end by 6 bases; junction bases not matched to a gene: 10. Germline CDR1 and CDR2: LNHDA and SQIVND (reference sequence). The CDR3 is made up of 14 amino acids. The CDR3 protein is CASTPGQGIGEQYF. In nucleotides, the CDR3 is TGTGCCAGTACCCCCGGACAGGGGATCGGCGAGCAGTACTTC. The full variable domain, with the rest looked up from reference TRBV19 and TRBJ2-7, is DGGITQSPKYLFRKEGQNVTLSCEQNLNHDAMYWYRQDPGQGLRLIYYSQIVNDFQKGDIAEGYSVSREKKESFPLTVTSAQKNPTAFYLCASTPGQGIGEQYFGPGTRLTVT.

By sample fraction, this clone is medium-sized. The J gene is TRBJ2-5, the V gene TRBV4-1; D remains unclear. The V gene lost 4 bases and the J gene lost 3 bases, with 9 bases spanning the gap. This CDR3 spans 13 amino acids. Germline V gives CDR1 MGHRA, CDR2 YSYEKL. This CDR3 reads CASSLPSEETQYF. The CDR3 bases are TGCGCCAGCAGCCTCCCCTCCGAAGAGACCCAGTACTTC.